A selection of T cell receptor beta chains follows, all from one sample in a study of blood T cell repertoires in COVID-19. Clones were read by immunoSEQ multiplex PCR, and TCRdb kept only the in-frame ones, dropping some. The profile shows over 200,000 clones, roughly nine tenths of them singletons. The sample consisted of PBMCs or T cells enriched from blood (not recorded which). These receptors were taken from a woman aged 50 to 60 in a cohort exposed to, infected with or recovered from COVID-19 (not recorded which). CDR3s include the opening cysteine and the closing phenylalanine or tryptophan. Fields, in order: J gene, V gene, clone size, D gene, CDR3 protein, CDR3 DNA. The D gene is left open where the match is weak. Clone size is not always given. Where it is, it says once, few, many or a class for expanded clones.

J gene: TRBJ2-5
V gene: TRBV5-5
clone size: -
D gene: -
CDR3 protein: CASLLGGAEETQYF
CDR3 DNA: TGTGCCAGCCTATTAGGGGGGGCGGAAGAGACCCAGTACTTC

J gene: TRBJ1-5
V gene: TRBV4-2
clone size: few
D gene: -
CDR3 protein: CASSQDQMSNQPQHF
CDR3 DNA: TGTGCCAGCAGCCAAGATCAGATGAGCAATCAGCCCCAGCATTTT

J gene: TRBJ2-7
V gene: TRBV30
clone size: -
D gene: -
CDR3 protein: CAWSARRSYEQYF
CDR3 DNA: TGTGCCTGGAGCGCCAGGAGGTCCTACGAGCAGTACTTC

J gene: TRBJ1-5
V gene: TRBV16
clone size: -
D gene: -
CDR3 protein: CASSQETDDYSNQPQHF
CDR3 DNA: TGTGCCAGCAGCCAAGAGACAGATGATTATAGCAATCAGCCCCAGCATTTT

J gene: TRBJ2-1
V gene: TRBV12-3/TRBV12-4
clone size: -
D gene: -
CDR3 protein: CASSSNQGYEQFF
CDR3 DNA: TGTGCCAGCAGTTCCAATCAGGGCTATGAGCAGTTCTTC

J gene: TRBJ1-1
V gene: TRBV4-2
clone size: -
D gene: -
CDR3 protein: CASSPGLENTEAFF
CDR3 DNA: TGTGCCAGCAGCCCGGGACTAGAGAACACTGAAGCTTTCTTT

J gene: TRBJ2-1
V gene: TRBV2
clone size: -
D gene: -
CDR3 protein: CATTMQRSYNEQFF
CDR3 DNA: TGTGCCACAACGATGCAGCGCTCCTACAATGAGCAGTTCTTC

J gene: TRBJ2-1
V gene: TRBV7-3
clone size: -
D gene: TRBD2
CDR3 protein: CASSQRLAGEQFF
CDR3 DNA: TGTGCCAGCAGCCAAAGATTAGCGGGGGAGCAGTTCTTC

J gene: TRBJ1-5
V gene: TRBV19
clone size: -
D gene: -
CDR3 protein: CASSIDRYGLYQPQHF
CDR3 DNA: TGTGCCAGTAGTATAGATCGTTATGGACTGTATCAGCCCCAGCATTTT

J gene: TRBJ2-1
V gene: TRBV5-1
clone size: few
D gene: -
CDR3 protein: CASSPGHPDNEQFF
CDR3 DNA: TGCGCCAGCAGCCCCGGACACCCCGACAATGAGCAGTTCTTC

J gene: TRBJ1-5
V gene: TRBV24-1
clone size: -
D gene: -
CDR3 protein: CATSDYSGTPRSNQPQHF
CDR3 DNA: TGTGCCACCAGTGATTACTCCGGGACACCTAGGAGCAATCAGCCCCAGCATTTT

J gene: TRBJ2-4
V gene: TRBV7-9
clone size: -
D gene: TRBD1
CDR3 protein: CASSLAGTANIQYF
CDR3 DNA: TGTGCCAGCAGCTTAGCCGGGACAGCAAACATTCAGTACTTC

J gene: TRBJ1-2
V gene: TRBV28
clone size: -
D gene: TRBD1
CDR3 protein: CASSLYRGRDGYTF
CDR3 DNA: TGTGCCAGCAGTTTGTACAGGGGGCGGGATGGCTACACCTTC

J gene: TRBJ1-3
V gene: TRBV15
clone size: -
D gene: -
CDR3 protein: CATSRDSRGSGNTIYF
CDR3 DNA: TGTGCCACCAGCAGAGATTCCCGGGGCTCTGGAAACACCATATATTTT

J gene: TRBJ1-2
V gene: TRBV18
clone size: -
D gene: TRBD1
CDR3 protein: CASSPRGQGDGYTF
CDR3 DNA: TGTGCCAGCTCACCACGCGGACAGGGTGATGGCTACACCTTC

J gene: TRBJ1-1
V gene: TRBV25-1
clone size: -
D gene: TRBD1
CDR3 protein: CASSGTTGGTEAFF
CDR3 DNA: TGTGCCAGCAGTGGGACAACAGGGGGCACTGAAGCTTTCTTT

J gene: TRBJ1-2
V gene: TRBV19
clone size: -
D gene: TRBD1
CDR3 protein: CASTGQGFYGYTF
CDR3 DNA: TGTGCCAGTACCGGACAGGGTTTTTATGGCTACACCTTC

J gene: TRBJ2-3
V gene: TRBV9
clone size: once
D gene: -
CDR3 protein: CASSVGRRTPTDTQYF
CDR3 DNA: TGTGCCAGCAGCGTAGGAAGGCGGACTCCCACAGATACGCAGTATTTT

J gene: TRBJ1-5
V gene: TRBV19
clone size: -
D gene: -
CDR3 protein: CASSAGMRQPQHF
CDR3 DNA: TGTGCCAGTTCTGCAGGGATGCGTCAGCCCCAGCATTTT

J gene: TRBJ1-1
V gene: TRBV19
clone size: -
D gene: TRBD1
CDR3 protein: CAIHGQGTEAFF
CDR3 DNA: TGTGCCATACACGGACAGGGCACTGAAGCTTTCTTT

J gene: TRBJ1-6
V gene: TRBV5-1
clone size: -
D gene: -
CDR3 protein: CASSLASDSPLHF
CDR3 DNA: TGCGCCAGCAGCTTGGCGAGTGATTCACCCCTCCACTTT

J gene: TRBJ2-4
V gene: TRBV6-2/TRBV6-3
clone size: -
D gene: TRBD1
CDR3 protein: CASSYPDGQGALAKNIQYF
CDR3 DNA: TGTGCCAGCAGTTACCCCGATGGACAGGGCGCACTAGCCAAAAACATTCAGTACTTC

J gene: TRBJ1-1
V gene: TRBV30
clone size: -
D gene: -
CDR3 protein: CAWSTGQYEAFF
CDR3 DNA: TGTGCCTGGAGCACAGGACAGTATGAAGCTTTCTTT

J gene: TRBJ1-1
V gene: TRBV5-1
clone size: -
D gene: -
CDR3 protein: CASSLDRRDTEAFF
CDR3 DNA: TGCGCCAGCAGCTTGGACCGTCGGGACACTGAAGCTTTCTTT

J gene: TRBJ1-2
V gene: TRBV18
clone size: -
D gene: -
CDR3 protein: CASSPDRGYGYTF
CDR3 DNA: TGTGCCAGCTCACCCGACAGAGGCTATGGCTACACCTTC

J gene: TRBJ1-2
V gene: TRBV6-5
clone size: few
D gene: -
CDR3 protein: CASSYGTFYGYTF
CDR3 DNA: TGTGCCAGCAGTTACGGGACTTTCTATGGCTACACCTTC

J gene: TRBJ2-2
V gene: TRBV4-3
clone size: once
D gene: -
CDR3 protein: CASSHYYPADLANTGELFF
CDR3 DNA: TGCGCCAGCAGCCACTATTACCCCGCAGACCTAGCGAACACCGGGGAGCTGTTTTTT

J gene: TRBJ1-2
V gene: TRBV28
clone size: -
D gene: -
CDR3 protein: CASQNRQNYGYTF
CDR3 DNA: TGTGCCAGCCAAAATAGACAGAACTATGGCTACACCTTC

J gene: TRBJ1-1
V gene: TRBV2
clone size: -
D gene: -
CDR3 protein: CASRLPSGRAEAFF
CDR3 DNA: TGTGCCAGCAGGCTCCCCTCAGGGAGGGCTGAAGCTTTCTTT

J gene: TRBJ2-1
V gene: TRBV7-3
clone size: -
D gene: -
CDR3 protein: CASSRSFGSGVEQFF
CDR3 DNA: TGTGCCAGCAGCCGATCATTTGGTTCGGGGGTTGAGCAGTTCTTC

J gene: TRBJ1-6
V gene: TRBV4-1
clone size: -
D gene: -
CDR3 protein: CASSQDTFRSPPLHF
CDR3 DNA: TGCGCCAGCAGCCAAGATACGTTTCGGTCCCCACCCCTCCACTTT

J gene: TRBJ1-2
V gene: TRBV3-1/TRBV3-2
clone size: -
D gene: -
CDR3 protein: CASSQTASYGYTF
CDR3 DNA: TGTGCCAGCAGCCAAACAGCATCTTATGGCTACACCTTC

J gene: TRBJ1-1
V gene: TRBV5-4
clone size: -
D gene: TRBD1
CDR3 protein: CASSSGQGGLNTEAFF
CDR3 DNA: TGTGCCAGCAGCTCGGGACAGGGGGGATTGAACACTGAAGCTTTCTTT

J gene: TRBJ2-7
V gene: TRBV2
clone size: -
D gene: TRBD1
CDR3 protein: CASRDPGTGGYEQYF
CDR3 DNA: TGTGCCAGCAGGGACCCCGGGACAGGTGGCTACGAGCAGTACTTC

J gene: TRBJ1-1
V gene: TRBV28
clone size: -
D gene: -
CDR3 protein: CASTLRNTEAFF
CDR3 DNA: TGTGCCAGCACCCTACGGAACACTGAAGCTTTCTTT

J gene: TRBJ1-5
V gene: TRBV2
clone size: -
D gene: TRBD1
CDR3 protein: CASSWGQGAEWGQPQHF
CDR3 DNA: TGTGCCAGCAGTTGGGGACAGGGGGCGGAGTGGGGTCAGCCCCAGCATTTT

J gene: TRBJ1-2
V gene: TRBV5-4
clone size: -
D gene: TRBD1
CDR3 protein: CASRPDRGAYGYTF
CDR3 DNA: TGTGCCAGCAGACCTGACAGGGGTGCCTATGGCTACACCTTC

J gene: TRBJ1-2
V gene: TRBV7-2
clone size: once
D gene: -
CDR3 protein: CASSPGGSTIPLRRGYTF
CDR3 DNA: TGTGCCAGCAGCCCGGGAGGATCCACAATCCCGCTGCGTCGCGGCTACACCTTC

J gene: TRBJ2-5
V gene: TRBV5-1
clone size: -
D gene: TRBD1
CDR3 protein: CASSFPLDRAWGEETQYF
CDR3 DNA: TGCGCCAGCAGCTTCCCCCTAGACAGGGCTTGGGGAGAAGAGACCCAGTACTTC

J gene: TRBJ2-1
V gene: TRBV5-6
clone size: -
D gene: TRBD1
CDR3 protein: CASSLTGGNEQFF
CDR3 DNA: TGTGCCAGCAGCTTGACAGGGGGGAATGAGCAGTTCTTC

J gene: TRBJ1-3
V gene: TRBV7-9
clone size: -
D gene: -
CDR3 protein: CASRYSEGGNTIYF
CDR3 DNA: TGTGCCAGCAGATACTCGGAGGGAGGAAACACCATATATTTT

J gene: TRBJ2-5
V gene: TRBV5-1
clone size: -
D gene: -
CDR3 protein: CASSAGTFQETQYF
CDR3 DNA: TGCGCCAGCAGCGCAGGGACTTTTCAAGAGACCCAGTACTTC

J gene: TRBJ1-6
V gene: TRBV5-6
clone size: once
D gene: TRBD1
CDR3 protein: CASSSWGRQGVVNSPLHF
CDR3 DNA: TGTGCCAGCAGCTCGTGGGGTCGGCAGGGGGTTGTTAATTCACCCCTCCACTTT

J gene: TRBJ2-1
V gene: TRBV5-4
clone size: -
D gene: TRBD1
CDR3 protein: CASSKRGTGLGNEQFF
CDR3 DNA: TGTGCCAGCAGCAAACGAGGGACAGGGTTGGGCAATGAGCAGTTCTTC

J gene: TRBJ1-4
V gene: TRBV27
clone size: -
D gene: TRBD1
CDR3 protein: CASRTTGGMEKLFF
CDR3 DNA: TGTGCCAGCAGAACGACAGGGGGCATGGAAAAACTGTTTTTT

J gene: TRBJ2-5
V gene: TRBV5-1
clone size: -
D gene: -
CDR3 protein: CASSLAVGGEKETQYF
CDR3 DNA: TGCGCCAGCAGCTTGGCCGTAGGGGGTGAGAAAGAGACCCAGTACTTC

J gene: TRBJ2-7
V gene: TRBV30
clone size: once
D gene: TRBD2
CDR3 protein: CAWTLGGAYEQYF
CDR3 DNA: TGTGCCTGGACTCTCGGGGGGGCCTACGAGCAGTACTTC

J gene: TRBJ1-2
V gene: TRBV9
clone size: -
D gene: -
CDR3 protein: CASSAPQGNNYGYTF
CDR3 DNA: TGTGCCAGCAGCGCGCCGCAGGGGAATAACTATGGCTACACCTTC

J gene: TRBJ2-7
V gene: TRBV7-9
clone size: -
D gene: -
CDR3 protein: CASSRQASYEQYF
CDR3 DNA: TGTGCCAGCAGCCGCCAGGCTTCCTACGAGCAGTACTTC

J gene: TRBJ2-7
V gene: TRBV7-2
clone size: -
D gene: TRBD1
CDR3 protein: CASSLATGTYEQYF
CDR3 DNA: TGTGCCAGCAGCTTAGCGACAGGGACCTACGAGCAGTACTTC

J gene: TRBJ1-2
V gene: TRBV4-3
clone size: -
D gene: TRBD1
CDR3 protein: CASSQDDRGGNGYTF
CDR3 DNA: TGCGCCAGCAGCCAGGATGACAGGGGCGGAAATGGCTACACCTTC

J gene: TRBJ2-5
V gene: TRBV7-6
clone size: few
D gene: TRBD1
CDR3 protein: CASSDRGRKETQYF
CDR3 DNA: TGTGCCAGCAGCGACAGGGGGAGGAAGGAGACCCAGTACTTC

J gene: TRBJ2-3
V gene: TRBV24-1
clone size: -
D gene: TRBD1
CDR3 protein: CATSKTGGSPDTQYF
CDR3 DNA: TGTGCCACCAGCAAGACAGGGGGCTCCCCAGATACGCAGTATTTT

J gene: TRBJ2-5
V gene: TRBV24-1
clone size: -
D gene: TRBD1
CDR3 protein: CATSDPGQLGETQYF
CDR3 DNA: TGTGCCACCAGTGATCCGGGACAGCTGGGGGAGACCCAGTACTTC

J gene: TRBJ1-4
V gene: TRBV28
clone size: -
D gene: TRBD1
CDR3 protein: CASSPRGQSNEKLFF
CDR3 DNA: TGTGCCAGCAGCCCCCGGGGACAGTCTAATGAAAAACTGTTTTTT